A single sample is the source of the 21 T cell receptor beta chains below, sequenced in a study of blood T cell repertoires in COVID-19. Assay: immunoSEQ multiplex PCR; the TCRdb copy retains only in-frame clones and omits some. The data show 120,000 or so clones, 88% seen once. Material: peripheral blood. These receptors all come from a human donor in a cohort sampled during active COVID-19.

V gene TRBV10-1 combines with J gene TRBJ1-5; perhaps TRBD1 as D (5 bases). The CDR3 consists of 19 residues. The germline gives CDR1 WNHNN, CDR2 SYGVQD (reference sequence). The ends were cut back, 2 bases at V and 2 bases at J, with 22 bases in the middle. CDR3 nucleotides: TGCGCCAGCAGTGAGCCGGGTCCCCCTGGGGACTGTTGCAATCAGCCCCAGCATTTT. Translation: CASSEPGPPGDCCNQPQHF.

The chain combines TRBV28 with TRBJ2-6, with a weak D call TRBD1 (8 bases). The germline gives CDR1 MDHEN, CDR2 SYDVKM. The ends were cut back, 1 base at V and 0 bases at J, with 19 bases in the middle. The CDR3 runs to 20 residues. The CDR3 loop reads CASSLSGGRGRLSGANVLTF. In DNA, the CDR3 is TGTGCCAGCAGTTTATCGGGGGGCAGGGGGCGACTCTCTGGGGCCAACGTCCTGACTTTC.

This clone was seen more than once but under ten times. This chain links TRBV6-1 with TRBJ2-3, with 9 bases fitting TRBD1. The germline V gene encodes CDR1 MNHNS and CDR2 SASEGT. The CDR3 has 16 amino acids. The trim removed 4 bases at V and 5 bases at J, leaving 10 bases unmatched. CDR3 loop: CASSVIQGAGGDTQYF. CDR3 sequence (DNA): TGTGCCAGCAGTGTGATACAGGGGGCCGGGGGAGATACGCAGTATTTT.

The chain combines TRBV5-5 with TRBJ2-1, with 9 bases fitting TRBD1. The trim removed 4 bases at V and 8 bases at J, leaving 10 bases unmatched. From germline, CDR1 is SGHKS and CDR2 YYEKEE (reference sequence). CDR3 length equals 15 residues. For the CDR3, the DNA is TGTGCCAGCAGCCCTGAGGGACAGGGTTGGTATGAGCAGTTCTTC. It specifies CASSPEGQGWYEQFF.

CDR3 nucleotide sequence: TGCGCCAGCATGCCCGGGACAGGAGGGTACGAGCAGTACTTC. It encodes CASMPGTGGYEQYF. V gene TRBV10-1 combines with J gene TRBJ2-7; 8 bases are a match to TRBD1. The CDR3 is made up of 14 amino acids. With V trimmed by 7 bases and J by 4 bases, 9 bases remained unmatched. Germline V gene lookup returns CDR1 WNHNN and CDR2 SYGVQD (reference sequence).

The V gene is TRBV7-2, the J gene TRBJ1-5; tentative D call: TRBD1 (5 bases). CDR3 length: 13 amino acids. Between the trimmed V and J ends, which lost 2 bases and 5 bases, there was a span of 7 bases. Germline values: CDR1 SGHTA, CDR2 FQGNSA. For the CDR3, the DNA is TGTGCCAGCAGCTTAAGGGGTGATCAGCCCCAGCATTTT. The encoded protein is CASSLRGDQPQHF.

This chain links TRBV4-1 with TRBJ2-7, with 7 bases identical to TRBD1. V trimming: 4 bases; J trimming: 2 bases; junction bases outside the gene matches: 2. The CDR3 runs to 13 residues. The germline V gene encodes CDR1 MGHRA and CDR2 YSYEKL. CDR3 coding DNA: TGCGCCAGCAGCCCTGGACAGGCCTACGAGCAGTACTTC. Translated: CASSPGQAYEQYF.

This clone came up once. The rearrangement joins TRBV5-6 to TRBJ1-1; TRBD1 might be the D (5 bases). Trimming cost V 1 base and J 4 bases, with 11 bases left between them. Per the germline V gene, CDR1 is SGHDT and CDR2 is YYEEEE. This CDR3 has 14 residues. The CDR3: CASSLPSGITEAFF. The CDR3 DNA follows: TGTGCCAGCAGCTTGCCTTCAGGGATCACTGAAGCTTTCTTT.

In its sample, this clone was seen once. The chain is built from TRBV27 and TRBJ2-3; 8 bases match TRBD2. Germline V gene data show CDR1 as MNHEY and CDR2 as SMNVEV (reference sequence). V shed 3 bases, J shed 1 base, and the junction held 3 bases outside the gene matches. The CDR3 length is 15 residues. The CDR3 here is CASSLGAGGTDTQYF. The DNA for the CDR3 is TGTGCCAGCAGTTTGGGAGCGGGAGGCACAGATACGCAGTATTTT.

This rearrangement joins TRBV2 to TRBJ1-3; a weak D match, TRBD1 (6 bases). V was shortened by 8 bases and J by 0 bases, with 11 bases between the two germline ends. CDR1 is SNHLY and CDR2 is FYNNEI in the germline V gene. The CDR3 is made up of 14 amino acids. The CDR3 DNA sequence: TGTGCCAGCCGACAGGACAGCTCTGGAAACACCATATATTTT. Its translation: CASRQDSSGNTIYF.

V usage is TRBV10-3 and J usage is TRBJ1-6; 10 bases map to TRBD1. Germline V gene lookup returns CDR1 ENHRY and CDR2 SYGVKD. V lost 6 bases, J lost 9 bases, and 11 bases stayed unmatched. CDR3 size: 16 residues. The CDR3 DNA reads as TGTGCCATCAGCCGGGACAGGGGACCCGGAGTTTCACCCCTCCACTTT. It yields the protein CAISRDRGPGVSPLHF.

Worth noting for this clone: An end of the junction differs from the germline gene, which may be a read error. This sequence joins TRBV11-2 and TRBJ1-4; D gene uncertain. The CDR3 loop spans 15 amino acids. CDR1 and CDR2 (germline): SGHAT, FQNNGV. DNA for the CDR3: TGTGCCAGCAGCTTAGGCGGGTCAACTAATAAAAAACTGTTTTTT. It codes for CASSLGGSTNKKLFF.

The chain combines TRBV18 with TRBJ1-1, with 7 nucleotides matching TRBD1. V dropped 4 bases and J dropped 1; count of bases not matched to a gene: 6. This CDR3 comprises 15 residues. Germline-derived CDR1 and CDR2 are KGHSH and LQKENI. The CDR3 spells CASSQEQGRNTEAFF. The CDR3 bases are TGTGCCAGCTCACAGGAACAGGGGCGGAACACTGAAGCTTTCTTT.

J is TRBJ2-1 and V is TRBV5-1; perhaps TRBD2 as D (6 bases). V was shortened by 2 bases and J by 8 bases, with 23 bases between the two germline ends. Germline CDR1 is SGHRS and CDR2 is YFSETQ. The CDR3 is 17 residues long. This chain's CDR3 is CASSFIQVHHGGDEQFF. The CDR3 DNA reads TGCGCCAGCAGCTTTATACAGGTCCACCACGGGGGAGATGAGCAGTTCTTC. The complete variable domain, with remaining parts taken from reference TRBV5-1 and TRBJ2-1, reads KAGVTQTPRYLIKTRGQQVTLSCSPISGHRSVSWYQQTPGQGLQFLFEYFSETQRNKGNFPGRFSGRQFSNSRSEMNVSTLELGDSALYLCASSFIQVHHGGDEQFFGPGTRLTVL.

CDR3 nucleotides: TGCAGCGTCCCCCTGGACAGGCCTCCTATCTACAATGAGCAGTTCTTC. Protein: CSVPLDRPPIYNEQFF. The chain combines TRBV29-1 with TRBJ2-1, with 7 bases identical to TRBD1. J was trimmed by 3 bases and V by 6 bases; bases with no gene match: 14. Looked up from germline, CDR1 is SQVTM and CDR2 is ANQGSEA. This CDR3 is built from 16 residues.

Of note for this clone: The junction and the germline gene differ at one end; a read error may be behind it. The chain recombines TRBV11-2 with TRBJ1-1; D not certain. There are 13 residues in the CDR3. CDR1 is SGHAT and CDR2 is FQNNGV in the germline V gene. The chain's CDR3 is CASSLEYGGEAFF. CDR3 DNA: TGTGCCAGCAGCCTAGAGTACGGAGGTGAGGCTTTCTTT.

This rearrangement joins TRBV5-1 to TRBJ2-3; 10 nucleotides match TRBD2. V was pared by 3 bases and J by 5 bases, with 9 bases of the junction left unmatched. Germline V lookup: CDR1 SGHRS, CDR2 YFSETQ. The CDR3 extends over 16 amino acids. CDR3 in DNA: TGCGCCAGCAGCTCAACTAGCGGGGCTGGTGGAGATACGCAGTATTTT. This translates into CASSSTSGAGGDTQYF. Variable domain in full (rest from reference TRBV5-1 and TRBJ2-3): KAGVTQTPRYLIKTRGQQVTLSCSPISGHRSVSWYQQTPGQGLQFLFEYFSETQRNKGNFPGRFSGRQFSNSRSEMNVSTLELGDSALYLCASSSTSGAGGDTQYFGPGTRLTVL.

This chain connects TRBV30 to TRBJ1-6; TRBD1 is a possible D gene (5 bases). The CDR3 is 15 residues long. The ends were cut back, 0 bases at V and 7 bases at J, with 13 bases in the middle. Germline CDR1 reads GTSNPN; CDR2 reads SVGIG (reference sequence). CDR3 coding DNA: TGTGCCTGGAGTGTGGGCGACAGACACAATTCACCCCTCCACTTT. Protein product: CAWSVGDRHNSPLHF.

CDR3 sequence (DNA): TGTGCCAGCAGCACCGGCCCCAGGGCCTACAATGAGCAGTTCTTC. This gives the protein CASSTGPRAYNEQFF. The rearrangement joins TRBV7-2 to TRBJ2-1, with D possibly TRBD1 on 5 matching bases. V lost 5 bases and J 2 bases, leaving 13 bases between the germline ends. Germline V gene sequence: CDR1 SGHTA, CDR2 FQGNSA. The CDR3 spans 15 residues. Together with reference TRBV7-2 and TRBJ2-1, the CDR3 gives the full variable domain: GAGVSQSPSNKVTEKGKDVELRCDPISGHTALYWYRQSLGQGLEFLIYFQGNSAPDKSGLPSDRFSAERTGGSVSTLTIQRTQQEDSAVYLCASSTGPRAYNEQFFGPGTRLTVL.

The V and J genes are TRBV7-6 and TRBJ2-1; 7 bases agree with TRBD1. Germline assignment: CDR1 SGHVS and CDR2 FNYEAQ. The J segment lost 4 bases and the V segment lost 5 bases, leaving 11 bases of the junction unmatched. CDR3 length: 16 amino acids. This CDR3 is CASSRRGGRGYNEQFF. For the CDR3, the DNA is TGTGCCAGCAGCCGCAGAGGGGGCAGAGGGTACAATGAGCAGTTCTTC.

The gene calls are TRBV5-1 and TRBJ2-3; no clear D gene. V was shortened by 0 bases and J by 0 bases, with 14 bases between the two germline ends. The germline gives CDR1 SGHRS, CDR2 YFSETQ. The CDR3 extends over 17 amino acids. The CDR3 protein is CASSLALRYSSTDTQYF. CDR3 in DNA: TGCGCCAGCAGCTTGGCTCTGAGGTACTCTAGCACAGATACGCAGTATTTT. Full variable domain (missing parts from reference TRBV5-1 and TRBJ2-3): KAGVTQTPRYLIKTRGQQVTLSCSPISGHRSVSWYQQTPGQGLQFLFEYFSETQRNKGNFPGRFSGRQFSNSRSEMNVSTLELGDSALYLCASSLALRYSSTDTQYFGPGTRLTVL.